This T cell receptor beta chain is from a study of blood T cell repertoires in COVID-19. Background on the study: Nucleic acid was either cDNA or gDNA, and it came from T cells, B-cell-depleted T cells, or PBMCs.

Authors' analysis steps: Estimated nucleated cell counts came from reference gene primer amplification. The method was immunoSEQ multiplex PCR; TCRdb's version includes in-frame clones alone and lacks a portion of them. The D gene and trimming were derived from the DNA, and the V and J assignments and clone size from that table. The sample shows approximately 190,000 clones, roughly 84% of them seen only once. Germline CDR1 reads SGHAT; CDR2 reads FQNNGV. Between the trimmed V and J ends, which lost 3 bases and 11 bases, there was a span of 10 bases. The CDR3 has 11 residues. Sequenced material: PBMCs or T cells enriched from blood (not recorded which). The J gene is TRBJ1-1, the V gene TRBV11-2; D is possibly TRBD1 (6 bases). This receptor was identified in a man between 35 and 55 years old who had recovered from COVID-19. DNA for the CDR3: TGTGCCAGCAGCTTGGGACACCCCGCTTTCTTT. This sequence encodes CASSLGHPAFF.